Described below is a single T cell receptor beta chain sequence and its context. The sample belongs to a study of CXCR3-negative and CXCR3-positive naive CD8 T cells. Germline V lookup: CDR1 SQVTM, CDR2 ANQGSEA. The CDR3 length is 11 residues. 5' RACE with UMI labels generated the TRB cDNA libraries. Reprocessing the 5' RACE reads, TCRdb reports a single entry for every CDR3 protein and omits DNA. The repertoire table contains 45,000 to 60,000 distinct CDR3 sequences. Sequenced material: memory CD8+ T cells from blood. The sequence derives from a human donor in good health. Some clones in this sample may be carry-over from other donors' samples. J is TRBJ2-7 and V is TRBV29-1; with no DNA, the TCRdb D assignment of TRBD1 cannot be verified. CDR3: CSVPTGAEQYF.